This TCR beta chain was captured in a study of T cell changes during pregnancy in multiple sclerosis. V was pared by 3 bases and J by 6 bases, with 9 bases between. CDR1 and CDR2 from the germline V gene are SQVTM and ANQGSEA. The CDR3 runs 11 residues. The method was immunoSEQ multiplex PCR; TCRdb's version includes in-frame clones alone and lacks a portion of them. The sample consists of tens of thousands of clones, about 88% of them appearing once. This receptor was obtained from a female donor with multiple sclerosis, enrolled in a pregnancy study. Here the sequenced sample was CD8+ T cells from peripheral blood mononuclear cells, taken in the second trimester of pregnancy. This chain connects TRBV29-1 to TRBJ2-7, with TRBD2 as a possible D gene (6 bases). Here the CDR3 DNA reads TGCAGCGTTGAGTCGGGGGTCGAGCAGTACTTC. Protein: CSVESGVEQYF.